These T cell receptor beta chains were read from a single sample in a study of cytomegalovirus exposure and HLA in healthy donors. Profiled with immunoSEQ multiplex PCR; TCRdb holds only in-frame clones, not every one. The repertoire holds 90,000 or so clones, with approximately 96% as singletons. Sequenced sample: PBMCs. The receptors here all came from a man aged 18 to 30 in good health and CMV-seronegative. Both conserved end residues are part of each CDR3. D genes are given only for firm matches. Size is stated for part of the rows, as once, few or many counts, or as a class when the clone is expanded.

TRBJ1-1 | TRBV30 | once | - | CAWGGFSNTEAFF | TGTGCCTGGGGTGGTTTCTCGAACACTGAAGCTTTCTTT
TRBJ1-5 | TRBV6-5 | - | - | CASSRGADQPQHF | TGTGCCAGCAGTCGGGGGGCGGACCAGCCCCAGCATTTT
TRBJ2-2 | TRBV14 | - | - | CASSQVALTGELFF | TGTGCCAGCAGCCAAGTAGCGTTAACCGGGGAGCTGTTTTTT
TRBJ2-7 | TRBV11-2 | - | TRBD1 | CASSFPTGGDLRPEQYF | TGTGCCAGCAGCTTTCCGACAGGGGGCGACCTTAGGCCCGAGCAGTACTTC
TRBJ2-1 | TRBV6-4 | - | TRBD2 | CASSPAGGSREQFF | TGTGCCAGCAGTCCAGCGGGAGGGTCTCGTGAGCAGTTCTTC
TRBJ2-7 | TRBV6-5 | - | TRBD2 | CASQLAPSSYEQYF | TGTGCCAGCCAACTAGCGCCCAGCTCCTACGAGCAGTACTTC
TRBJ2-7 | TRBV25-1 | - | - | CASSDSSYEQYF | TGTGCCAGCAGTGACTCGTCCTACGAGCAGTACTTC
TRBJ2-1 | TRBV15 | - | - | CATSRSFGSDEQFF | TGTGCCACCAGCAGGAGTTTTGGTTCCGATGAGCAGTTCTTC
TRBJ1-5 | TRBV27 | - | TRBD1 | CASSHDRAGNQPQHF | TGTGCCAGCAGTCACGACAGGGCTGGGAATCAGCCCCAGCATTTT
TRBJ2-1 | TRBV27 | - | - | CASSSDWRNEQFF | TGTGCCAGCAGTTCCGACTGGCGGAATGAGCAGTTCTTC
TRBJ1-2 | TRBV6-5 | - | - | CASSYSGGTNYGYTF | TGTGCCAGCAGTTACTCGGGGGGAACTAACTATGGCTACACCTTC
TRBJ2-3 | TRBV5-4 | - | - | CASSLPGKGQYF | TGTGCCAGCAGCTTGCCCGGGAAGGGGCAGTATTTT
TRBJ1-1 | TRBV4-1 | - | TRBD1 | CASSHLTGIEAFF | TGCGCCAGCAGCCACCTGACAGGGATTGAAGCTTTCTTT
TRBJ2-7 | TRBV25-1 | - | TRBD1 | CASSESDRGFYEQYF | TGTGCCAGCAGTGAATCGGACAGGGGTTTCTACGAGCAGTACTTC
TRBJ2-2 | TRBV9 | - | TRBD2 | CASSVSRLAENTGELFF | TGTGCCAGCAGCGTGTCCCGACTAGCGGAAAACACCGGGGAGCTGTTTTTT
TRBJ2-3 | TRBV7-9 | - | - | CASSLGLTSTDTQYF | TGTGCCAGCAGCTTAGGTCTAACCAGCACAGATACGCAGTATTTT
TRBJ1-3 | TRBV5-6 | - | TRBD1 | CASSLSASGGVGNTIYF | TGTGCCAGCAGCTTATCGGCTTCAGGGGGCGTCGGAAACACCATATATTTT
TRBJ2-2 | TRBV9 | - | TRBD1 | CASSDRTGGTGELFF | TGTGCCAGCAGCGATCGGACAGGGGGCACCGGGGAGCTGTTTTTT
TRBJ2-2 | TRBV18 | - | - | CATSAGVTGELFF | TGTGCCACCTCTGCAGGGGTTACCGGGGAGCTGTTTTTT
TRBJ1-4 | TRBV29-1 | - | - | CSFRGSEKLFF | TGCAGCTTCAGAGGGTCAGAAAAACTGTTTTTT
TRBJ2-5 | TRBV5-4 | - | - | CASSESRLVRETQYF | TGTGCCAGCAGCGAATCTAGGCTGGTACGGGAGACCCAGTACTTC
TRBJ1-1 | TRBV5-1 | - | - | CASSLGSQGNTEAFF | TGCGCCAGCAGCTTGGGGTCACAGGGCAACACTGAAGCTTTCTTT
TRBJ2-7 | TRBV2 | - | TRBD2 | CASFGALGERSGRAGYEQYF | TGTGCCAGCTTCGGGGCGCTCGGGGAACGAAGCGGGAGGGCCGGTTACGAGCAGTACTTC
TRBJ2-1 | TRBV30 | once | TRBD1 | CAWGGDSEYNEQFF | TGTGCCTGGGGTGGGGACAGCGAGTACAATGAGCAGTTCTTC
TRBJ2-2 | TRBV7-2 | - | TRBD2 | CASSLSLAGGELFF | TGTGCCAGCAGCTTAAGCCTAGCGGGAGGGGAGCTGTTTTTT
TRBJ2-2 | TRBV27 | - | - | CASSFDRLRAGELFF | TGTGCCAGCAGTTTTGATAGACTCCGGGCCGGGGAGCTGTTTTTT
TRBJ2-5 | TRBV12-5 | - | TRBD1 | CASGPAQGWTETQYF | TGTGCTAGTGGTCCGGCACAGGGGTGGACAGAGACCCAGTACTTC
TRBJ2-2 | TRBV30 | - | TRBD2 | CAGRALAGNTGELFF | TGTGCCGGGAGGGCACTAGCGGGGAACACCGGGGAGCTGTTTTTT
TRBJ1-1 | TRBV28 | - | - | CASSLPRGMNTEAFF | TGTGCCAGCAGTTTGCCTCGAGGCATGAACACTGAAGCTTTCTTT
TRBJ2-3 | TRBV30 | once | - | CAWKGADTQYF | TGTGCCTGGAAAGGGGCCGATACGCAGTATTTT
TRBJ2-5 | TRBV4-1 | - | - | CASSQATVRQETQYF | TGCGCCAGCAGCCAAGCGACAGTTCGTCAAGAGACCCAGTACTTC
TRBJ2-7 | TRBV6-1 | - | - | CAIVTGGVVLHEQYF | TGTGCCATAGTTACAGGAGGGGTGGTCCTCCACGAGCAGTACTTC
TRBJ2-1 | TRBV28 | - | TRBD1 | CASSLGQGRSSPYNEQFF | TGTGCCAGCAGTCTAGGACAGGGTCGGTCATCTCCTTACAATGAGCAGTTCTTC
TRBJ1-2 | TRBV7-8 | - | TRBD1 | CASSLNSGQFYGYTF | TGTGCCAGCAGTTTAAACTCGGGACAGTTCTATGGCTACACCTTC
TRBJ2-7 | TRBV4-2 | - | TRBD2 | CASSQESGSNYEQYF | TGTGCCAGCAGCCAGGAGAGCGGGAGCAACTACGAGCAGTACTTC
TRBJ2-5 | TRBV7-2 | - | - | CASSFRIQETQYF | TGTGCCAGCAGCTTCAGGATCCAAGAGACCCAGTACTTC
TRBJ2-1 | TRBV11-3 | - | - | CASSKTSSYNEQFF | TGTGCCAGCAGCAAGACTAGCTCCTACAATGAGCAGTTCTTC
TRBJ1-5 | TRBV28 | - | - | CASSLYAGGGNQPQHF | TGTGCCAGCAGTTTATATGCGGGGGGCGGCAATCAGCCCCAGCATTTT
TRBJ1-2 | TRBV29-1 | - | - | CSVEVREYGYTF | TGCAGCGTTGAAGTACGGGAGTATGGCTACACCTTC
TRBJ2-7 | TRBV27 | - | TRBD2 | CASSRGSGSNEQYF | TGTGCCAGCAGCCGGGGTAGCGGGAGTAACGAGCAGTACTTC
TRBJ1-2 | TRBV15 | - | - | CATSRAGYNYGYTF | TGTGCCACCAGCAGAGCAGGGTATAACTATGGCTACACCTTC
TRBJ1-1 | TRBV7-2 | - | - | CASSYTGTSDRGAFF | TGTGCCAGCAGTTATACCGGGACTTCCGATCGTGGAGCTTTCTTT
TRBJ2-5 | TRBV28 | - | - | CASGRRGETQYF | TGTGCCAGCGGGAGGCGTGGAGAGACCCAGTACTTC
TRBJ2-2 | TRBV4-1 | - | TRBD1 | CASSLFVGTDNTGELFF | TGCGCCAGCAGCCTATTTGTCGGGACAGACAACACCGGGGAGCTGTTTTTT
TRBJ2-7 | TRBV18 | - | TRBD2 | CASSHPPTSGSGEQYF | TGTGCCAGCTCGCATCCCCCAACTAGCGGGAGTGGCGAGCAGTACTTC
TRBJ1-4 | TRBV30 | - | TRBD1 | CAWSARDRGNEKLFF | TGTGCCTGGAGTGCCCGGGACAGGGGAAATGAAAAACTGTTTTTT
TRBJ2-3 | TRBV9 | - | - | CASSVAAVDTQYF | TGTGCCAGCAGCGTAGCGGCGGTAGATACGCAGTATTTT